Each of the 15 T cell receptor beta chains below was sequenced from the same sample in a study of STAT3 mutations in large granular lymphocyte leukemia. Using immunoSEQ multiplex PCR, the repertoire was profiled, and TCRdb retains in-frame clones only, with some absent. Here the sample spans 1,400 or so clones, 72% being singletons. Which antigens these TCRs recognize remains unknown. Study-wide results and limits: Every T-cell large granular lymphocyte leukemia patient had at least one immunodominant TCR beta clonotype.

Source material: peripheral blood mononuclear cells. The receptors here all came from a woman in her seventies with T-cell large granular lymphocyte leukemia. Some clones in this sample may be carry-over from other donors' samples.

The rearrangement joins TRBV7-9 to TRBJ2-3, with 11 positions matching TRBD2. Per the germline V gene, CDR1 is SEHNR and CDR2 is FQNEAQ (reference sequence). This CDR3 contains 15 residues. The V and J ends lost 5 bases and 6 bases, in that order; junction bases with no gene match: 7. CDR3 region: CASSRATSGADTQYF. CDR3 in DNA: TGTGCCAGCAGCCGGGCGACTAGCGGGGCCGATACGCAGTATTTT.

The gene calls are TRBV5-5 and TRBJ2-2; 11 bases agree with TRBD2. Germline V gene lookup returns CDR1 SGHKS and CDR2 YYEKEE (reference sequence). The ends lost 3 bases at V and 3 bases at J; junction bases unmatched: 4. CDR3 length: 16 residues. CDR3: CASSSTTSGDTGELFF. CDR3 coding DNA: TGTGCCAGCAGCTCAACGACTAGCGGGGACACCGGGGAGCTGTTTTTT.

The chain employs TRBV9 and TRBJ2-1; 14 bases match TRBD2. The CDR3 covers 17 residues. J gave up 4 bases and V 9 bases, and 12 bases lay outside the gene matches. Germline assignment: CDR1 SGDLS and CDR2 YYNGEE. CDR3 loop: CATPPGLAGAYYNEQFF. DNA of the CDR3: TGTGCCACCCCGCCGGGACTAGCGGGGGCCTATTACAATGAGCAGTTCTTC.

This CDR3 is CASSLMARAPGFSGANVLTF. The CDR3 DNA follows: TGTGCCAGCAGTTTGATGGCCAGGGCACCAGGATTCTCTGGGGCCAACGTCCTGACTTTC. The gene calls are TRBV27 and TRBJ2-6; TRBD1 is a possible D gene (5 bases). The CDR3 totals 20 residues. Germline V gene sequence: CDR1 MNHEY, CDR2 SMNVEV (reference sequence). The germline V and J ends were trimmed by 3 bases and 0 bases, with 21 bases remaining between them.

This chain uses TRBV18 with TRBJ2-3, with D unclear. The CDR3 covers 16 residues. CDR1 is KGHSH, CDR2 LQKENI, per germline. V was cut by 1 base and J by 5 bases, with 16 bases left in between. Here the CDR3 reads CASSPLVDLRGDTQYF. As DNA, the CDR3 is TGTGCCAGCTCACCACTGGTGGATTTAAGAGGAGATACGCAGTATTTT.

By its share, this clone is large. The chain uses TRBV2 and TRBJ2-7; TRBD2 agrees at 9 bases. Germline CDR1 SNHLY, CDR2 FYNNEI. CDR3 length equals 14 residues. V shed 9 bases and J 4 bases; nucleotides not matched to a gene: 10. CDR3 nucleotides: TGTGCCAGTACTTGGGGCGGGGGGGCTTACGAGCAGTACTTC. Its protein is CASTWGGGAYEQYF.

The rearrangement joins TRBV11-2 to TRBJ1-3, with 7 nucleotides matching TRBD1. Trimming removed 5 bases from V and 0 bases from J; junction bases left unmatched: 10. CDR3 length equals 17 residues. Germline values: CDR1 SGHAT, CDR2 FQNNGV. The CDR3 coding sequence is TGTGCCAGCAGCACCGGACAGGTTACCCGCTCTGGAAACACCATATATTTT. This translates into CASSTGQVTRSGNTIYF.

This chain connects TRBV5-4 to TRBJ1-4; D may be TRBD1 (6 bases). Looked up from germline, CDR1 is SGHNT and CDR2 is YYREEE (reference sequence). This CDR3 has 16 amino acids. Trimming removed 4 bases at V and 3 bases at J, with 16 bases between. In nucleotides, the CDR3 is TGTGCCAGCAGCACGACAGGAAAGGGCTCTAATGAAAAACTGTTTTTT. Its translation is CASSTTGKGSNEKLFF.

The chain employs TRBV28 and TRBJ2-7, with D unresolved. V was shortened by 2 bases and J by 4 bases, with 9 bases between the two germline ends. From germline, CDR1 is MDHEN and CDR2 SYDVKM. The CDR3 totals 13 residues. CDR3 residues: CASSLSGPYEQYF. DNA for the CDR3: TGTGCCAGCAGTTTAAGTGGTCCGTACGAGCAGTACTTC.

The rearrangement joins TRBV4-1 to TRBJ1-2, with a possible D match to TRBD1 (6 bases). CDR1 and CDR2 from the germline V gene are MGHRA and YSYEKL. CDR3 length: 17 residues. V lost 1 base to trimming and J lost 9 bases, with 24 bases between them. The CDR3 loop is CASSQGFWDITYGRYTF. CDR3 nucleotide sequence: TGCGCCAGCAGCCAAGGGTTTTGGGACATTACCTATGGGCGCTACACCTTC.

This chain joins TRBV7-9 and TRBJ2-7, with TRBD1 as a possible D gene (5 bases). Germline assignment: CDR1 SEHNR and CDR2 FQNEAQ (reference sequence). Trimming removed 5 bases from V and 6 bases from J, with 11 bases in between. CDR3 length: 12 amino acids. The CDR3 DNA reads as TGTGCCAGCAGCGGTAGAACAGGCGAGCAGTACTTC. It codes for CASSGRTGEQYF.

The V gene is TRBV30, the J gene TRBJ1-2, with 7 bases fitting TRBD1. J was trimmed by 2 bases and V by 3 bases; bases with no gene match: 6. The CDR3 totals 14 residues. Germline V gene lookup returns CDR1 GTSNPN and CDR2 SVGIG (reference sequence). As DNA, the CDR3 is TGTGCCTGGAGGACAGGGTCCCTCAACTATGGCTACACCTTC. Its translation: CAWRTGSLNYGYTF.

V and J are TRBV30 and TRBJ1-4; D is uncertain. Trimming removed 1 base from V and 4 bases from J, with 16 bases in between. CDR3 length: 16 amino acids. Germline CDR1 and CDR2: GTSNPN and SVGIG (reference sequence). CDR3 in amino acids: CAWSAAPESRNEKLFF. The CDR3 nucleotides read TGTGCCTGGAGTGCGGCGCCAGAGTCGCGTAATGAAAAACTGTTTTTT.

The chain couples TRBV18 to TRBJ1-2; no firm D call. The germline V and J ends were trimmed by 2 bases and 2 bases, with 6 bases remaining between them. Per the germline V gene, CDR1 is KGHSH and CDR2 is LQKENI. The CDR3 loop spans 13 amino acids. The CDR3 sequence: CASSPNNNYGYTF. The CDR3 nucleotides are TGTGCCAGCTCACCAAACAACAACTATGGCTACACCTTC. The full variable domain, completed using reference TRBV18 and TRBJ1-2, is NAGVMQNPRHLVRRRGQEARLRCSPMKGHSHVYWYRQLPEEGLKFMVYLQKENIIDESGMPKERFSAEFPKEGPSILRIQQVVRGDSAAYFCASSPNNNYGYTFGSGTRLTVV.

The chain uses TRBV27 and TRBJ1-6; D call uncertain. The V end lost 0 bases, the J end lost 7 bases, and 4 bases lay between the germline ends. The germline gives CDR1 MNHEY, CDR2 SMNVEV (reference sequence). The CDR3 is made up of 13 amino acids. CDR3 region: CASSLSRNSPLHF. CDR3 sequence (DNA): TGTGCCAGCAGTTTATCCCGGAATTCACCCCTCCACTTT.